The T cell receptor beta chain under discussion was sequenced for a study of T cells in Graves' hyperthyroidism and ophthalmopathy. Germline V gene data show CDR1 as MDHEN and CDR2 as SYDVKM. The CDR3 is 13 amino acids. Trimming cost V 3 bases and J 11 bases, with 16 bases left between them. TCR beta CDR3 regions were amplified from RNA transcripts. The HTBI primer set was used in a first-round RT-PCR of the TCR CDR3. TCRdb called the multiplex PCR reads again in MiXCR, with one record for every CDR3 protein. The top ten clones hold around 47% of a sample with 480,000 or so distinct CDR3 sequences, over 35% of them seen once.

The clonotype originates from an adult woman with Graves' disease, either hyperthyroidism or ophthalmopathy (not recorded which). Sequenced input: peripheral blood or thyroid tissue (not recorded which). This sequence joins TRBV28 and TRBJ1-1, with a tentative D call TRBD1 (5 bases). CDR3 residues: CASSFSGGVEAFF. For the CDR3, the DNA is TGTGCCAGCAGTTTCAGTGGAGGGGTTGAGGCTTTCTTT.